This T cell receptor (beta chain) was identified during a study of CD8 T cells in ankylosing spondylitis. With 4 bases clipped from V and 6 bases from J, the junction kept 7 bases outside the gene matches. CDR3 length equals 14 residues. Per germline, CDR1 SGHRS and CDR2 YFSETQ. Study conclusions and caveats: The disease-linked clones had a CD8+ phenotype and low blood frequencies. It appeared that ankylosing spondylitis blood was characterized by a TCR beta motif of 8 or 9 highly homologous variants. Significant enrichment of disease-linked clones was reported in matched ankylosing spondylitis synovial fluid.

Construction of TCR beta libraries was performed using quantitative 5'-RACE with molecular barcodes. TCRdb passed the 5' RACE reads through MiXCR, listing each CDR3 protein once. The sample lists more than 110,000 distinct CDR3 sequences, roughly 8% occurring once. There are many counts of this clonotype. Its antigen is still unknown. Sequences were obtained from synovial fluid, either unsorted or a sorted T cell fraction (not recorded which). This clonotype was sampled from a male donor with ankylosing spondylitis. The chain uses TRBV5-1 and TRBJ1-2; 9 positions agree with TRBD1. CDR3 bases: TGCGCCAGCAGCCGGACAGGGGAGTCAGATGGCTACACCTTC. It yields the protein CASSRTGESDGYTF. The full variable domain, its missing parts supplied by reference TRBV5-1 and TRBJ1-2, is KAGVTQTPRYLIKTRGQQVTLSCSPISGHRSVSWYQQTPGQGLQFLFEYFSETQRNKGNFPGRFSGRQFSNSRSEMNVSTLELGDSALYLCASSRTGESDGYTFGSGTRLTVV.